Presented here are 24 T cell receptor beta chains from one specimen sequenced in a study of cytomegalovirus exposure and HLA in healthy donors. The PCR made use of 60 Vbeta and 13 Jbeta primers. The repertoire was sequenced with immunoSEQ multiplex PCR; TCRdb's copy has only in-frame clones and lacks some. The table has under 200,000 clones, roughly 80% seen once. Sequencing used PBMCs. The receptor set was obtained from a man aged 35 to 55 in good health and CMV-seronegative.

As concerns this clone: This sample also contains other DNA sequences that code for the same CDR3. The chain is built from TRBV7-2 and TRBJ2-6, with D tentatively TRBD1 (5 bases). The CDR3 is made up of 15 amino acids. V lost 2 bases, J lost 4 bases, and 9 bases lay in between. The germline CDR1 and CDR2 sequences are SGHTA and FQGNSA. CDR3 DNA sequence: TGTGCCAGCAGCTTACAGGGTACCGGGGCCAACGTCCTGACTTTC. Its translation: CASSLQGTGANVLTF.

The genes are TRBV5-1 and TRBJ2-5; D remains ambiguous. CDR3 size: 16 residues. Between the trimmed V and J ends, which lost 2 bases and 4 bases, there was a span of 18 bases. The germline CDR1 and CDR2 sequences are SGHRS and YFSETQ. The CDR3 is CASSLAEDFGAETQYF. CDR3 DNA sequence: TGCGCCAGCAGCTTAGCCGAGGATTTCGGCGCAGAGACCCAGTACTTC. The full variable domain, rest sourced from reference TRBV5-1 and TRBJ2-5, is KAGVTQTPRYLIKTRGQQVTLSCSPISGHRSVSWYQQTPGQGLQFLFEYFSETQRNKGNFPGRFSGRQFSNSRSEMNVSTLELGDSALYLCASSLAEDFGAETQYFGPGTRLLVL.

The J gene is TRBJ2-7, the V gene TRBV6-5, with TRBD1 identical over 10 bases. Germline V CDR1 and CDR2: MNHEY, SVGAGI. The CDR3 has 15 amino acids. V trimming: 5 bases; J trimming: 6 bases; junction bases outside the gene matches: 10. CDR3 nucleotides: TGTGCCAGCAGTAAAATCCGGGACAGGGGATCCGAGCAGTACTTC. Its translation: CASSKIRDRGSEQYF.

The chain employs TRBV7-8 and TRBJ2-1; D might be TRBD2 (6 bases). V lost 6 bases, J lost 9 bases, and 21 bases lay in between. Germline V gene sequence: CDR1 SGHVS, CDR2 FQNEAQ. The CDR3 runs to 15 residues. The CDR3 DNA follows: TGTGCCAGCAGTTCCTCGGGGGTAAAGGGTGGTGAGCAGTTCTTC. Encoded protein: CASSSSGVKGGEQFF.

This clone has only one observation. The V and J genes are TRBV6-5 and TRBJ2-1, with D possibly being TRBD2 (5 bases). The CDR3 spans 14 residues. Germline values: CDR1 MNHEY, CDR2 SVGAGI. Trimming shortened V by 0 bases and J by 6 bases, and 9 bases separated the two germline ends. In nucleotides, the CDR3 is TGTGCCAGCAGTTACTCGGAAGCGGCCAATGAGCAGTTCTTC. It translates to CASSYSEAANEQFF.

This clone was observed a few times. The V gene is TRBV7-7, the J gene TRBJ2-5; D not resolved. V was cut by 5 bases and J by 4 bases, with 8 bases left in between. The CDR3 covers 12 residues. Per germline, CDR1 SSHAT and CDR2 FNYEAQ (reference sequence). This CDR3 reads CASSQIPETQYF. Here the CDR3 DNA reads TGTGCCAGCAGCCAGATCCCAGAGACCCAGTACTTC.

The chain carries TRBV6-5 and TRBJ1-1; D is ambiguous. This CDR3 spans 16 amino acids. Germline V lookup: CDR1 MNHEY, CDR2 SVGAGI. V dropped 0 bases and J dropped 0 bases, with 11 bases sitting between them. CDR3 region: CASSYSRAPMNTEAFF. The CDR3 region has the DNA TGTGCCAGCAGTTACTCGAGAGCACCCATGAACACTGAAGCTTTCTTT.

This chain connects TRBV15 to TRBJ1-1, with D hard to call. The CDR3 totals 13 residues. The V and J ends lost 5 bases and 8 bases respectively, with 15 bases between them. Germline assignment: CDR1 LNHNV and CDR2 YYDKDF (reference sequence). DNA of the CDR3: TGTGCCACCAGCCGGGGTCAGGACCCAGAAGCTTTCTTT. Translation: CATSRGQDPEAFF.

The chain combines TRBV30 with TRBJ2-5; weak D call: TRBD1 (5 bases). Germline V gene lookup returns CDR1 GTSNPN and CDR2 SVGIG (reference sequence). Trimming pared 0 bases from V and 4 bases from J, leaving 9 bases between. CDR3 size: 13 residues. CDR3: CAWSVLQGETQYF. CDR3 coding DNA: TGTGCCTGGAGTGTACTCCAGGGAGAGACCCAGTACTTC.

This clone appeared once. The chain recombines TRBV19 with TRBJ2-7; D possibly corresponds to TRBD1 (5 bases). The CDR3 is 16 amino acids. Germline V gives CDR1 LNHDA, CDR2 SQIVND (reference sequence). Trimming cost V 0 bases and J 5 bases, with 17 bases left between them. CDR3 region: CASSIDITGQRNEQYF. The CDR3 DNA follows: TGTGCCAGTAGTATAGATATCACAGGCCAAAGAAACGAGCAGTACTTC. Complete variable domain (other parts from reference TRBV19 and TRBJ2-7): DGGITQSPKYLFRKEGQNVTLSCEQNLNHDAMYWYRQDPGQGLRLIYYSQIVNDFQKGDIAEGYSVSREKKESFPLTVTSAQKNPTAFYLCASSIDITGQRNEQYFGPGTRLTVT.

The chain has TRBV7-6 and TRBJ2-5, with 7 bases matching TRBD2. Germline CDR1 and CDR2: SGHVS and FNYEAQ. CDR3 size: 14 residues. Trimming took 4 bases from V and 1 from J; bases not matched to a gene: 3. Here the CDR3 DNA reads TGTGCCAGCAGCTCCGGGACTACCCAAGAGACCCAGTACTTC. Translation gives CASSSGTTQETQYF.

This clone was detected a few times. This chain connects TRBV27 to TRBJ1-5; TRBD1 is a possible D gene (6 bases). CDR1 is MNHEY, CDR2 SMNVEV, per germline (reference sequence). CDR3 size: 14 residues. The V end lost 6 bases, the J end lost 4 bases, and 13 bases lay between the germline ends. CDR3 coding DNA: TGTGCCAGCAGAGCCCAGAGGGGGAATCAGCCCCAGCATTTT. Its translation is CASRAQRGNQPQHF.

This clone was recorded a few times. This rearrangement joins TRBV4-3 to TRBJ2-1, with TRBD1 identical over 10 bases. The CDR3 is made up of 13 amino acids. The germline gives CDR1 LGHNA, CDR2 YSLEER. The ends lost 4 bases at V and 7 bases at J; junction bases unmatched: 1. DNA for the CDR3: TGCGCCAGCAGCCGACAGGGGGCGAATGAGCAGTTCTTC. Residues: CASSRQGANEQFF.

The chain has TRBV2 and TRBJ2-3; D unclear. Germline V lookup: CDR1 SNHLY, CDR2 FYNNEI. Trimming took 7 bases from V and 2 from J, leaving 13 bases between them. The CDR3 covers 14 residues. The CDR3 nucleotides are TGTGCCAGCATGAGCGAAAGATCCACAGATACGCAGTATTTT. Translating gives CASMSERSTDTQYF.

This clone showed up just a few times. The V call is TRBV6-5, the J call TRBJ2-2; TRBD1 aligns across 7 bases. This CDR3 comprises 13 residues. The V gene end was trimmed by 5 bases and the J gene end by 3 bases; junction bases not matched to a gene: 0. Germline CDR1 and CDR2: MNHEY and SVGAGI. The CDR3 is CASSDRDTGELFF. CDR3 DNA: TGTGCCAGCAGTGACAGGGACACCGGGGAGCTGTTTTTT.

The chain uses TRBV10-3 and TRBJ2-7, with D maybe TRBD1 (6 bases). The CDR3 spans 13 residues. CDR1 ENHRY and CDR2 SYGVKD come from the germline V gene. V was shortened by 3 bases and J by 3 bases, with 9 bases between the two germline ends. CDR3 coding DNA: TGTGCCATCAGTGACACAGGGAACTACGAGCAGTACTTC. Translating gives CAISDTGNYEQYF.

The chain employs TRBV6-6 and TRBJ1-5; D is uncertain. The germline V gene has CDR1 MNHNY and CDR2 SVGAGI (reference sequence). The CDR3 consists of 13 residues. Trimming left V 2 bases short and J 4 bases short, with 6 bases between. For the CDR3, the DNA is TGTGCCAGCAGTTACGACGGGAATCAGCCCCAGCATTTT. The encoded protein is CASSYDGNQPQHF.

This chain links TRBV19 with TRBJ1-5, with TRBD1 identical over 10 bases. Germline CDR1 reads LNHDA; CDR2 reads SQIVND (reference sequence). The CDR3 length is 18 residues. J gave up 5 bases and V 6 bases, and 16 bases lay outside the gene matches. The CDR3 DNA follows: TGTGCCAGTAGGCCGACAGGGGGCCCATTAAATGGGGATCAGCCCCAGCATTTT. It encodes CASRPTGGPLNGDQPQHF.

The rearrangement uses TRBV11-2 and TRBJ2-7, with 7 nucleotides matching TRBD1. Trimming cost V 5 bases and J 0 bases; bases outside gene matches: 10. The CDR3 has 16 residues. Germline V gene lookup returns CDR1 SGHAT and CDR2 FQNNGV. The CDR3 DNA reads TGTGCCAGCAGCGCGGTACAGTGGGACAGCTCCTACGAGCAGTACTTC. The encoded protein is CASSAVQWDSSYEQYF. Combining the CDR3 with reference TRBV11-2 and TRBJ2-7 gives the whole variable domain EAGVAQSPRYKIIEKRQSVAFWCNPISGHATLYWYQQILGQGPKLLIQFQNNGVVDDSQLPKDRFSAERLKGVDSTLKIQPAKLEDSAVYLCASSAVQWDSSYEQYFGPGTRLTVT.

The chain joins TRBV29-1 to TRBJ2-5; D gene unclear. V gave up 2 bases and J gave up 3 bases, with 7 bases separating them. The CDR3 has 12 residues. Per the germline V gene, CDR1 is SQVTM and CDR2 is ANQGSEA. The CDR3 DNA is TGCAGCGTTGAATTCCTAGAAGAGACCCAGTACTTC. Encoded protein: CSVEFLEETQYF.

This rearrangement joins TRBV5-1 to TRBJ2-7, with 9 bases identical to TRBD1. V was pared by 4 bases and J by 6 bases, with 14 bases of the junction left unmatched. The CDR3 covers 16 residues. Germline V gene sequence: CDR1 SGHRS, CDR2 YFSETQ. The CDR3 DNA reads as TGCGCCAGCAGCCTCGACGGGGACAGGGTAAACTTCGAGCAGTACTTC. It is translated as CASSLDGDRVNFEQYF.

The chain employs TRBV11-3 and TRBJ1-1; a weak D match, TRBD1 (6 bases). V lost 4 bases and J lost 0, with 9 bases in between. The CDR3 consists of 14 residues. CDR1 is SGHNT and CDR2 is YENEEA in the germline V gene. CDR3 DNA sequence: TGTGCCAGCAGCTGGGGACACCTGAACACTGAAGCTTTCTTT. Protein sequence: CASSWGHLNTEAFF.

This clone has more than one count but fewer than ten. The J gene is TRBJ1-4, the V gene TRBV5-4, with no clear D. The V and J ends lost 0 bases and 3 bases respectively, with 12 bases between them. This CDR3 is 16 amino acids long. Germline values: CDR1 SGHNT, CDR2 YYREEE (reference sequence). CDR3 sequence (DNA): TGTGCCAGCAGCTTGGCCCCCGCCGGAGCTAATGAAAAACTGTTTTTT. It specifies CASSLAPAGANEKLFF.

The chain combines TRBV5-4 with TRBJ1-1; 8 bases agree with TRBD1. CDR1 and CDR2 from the germline V gene are SGHNT and YYREEE (reference sequence). The V gene end was trimmed by 5 bases and the J gene end by 4 bases; junction bases not matched to a gene: 13. This CDR3 spans 16 amino acids. The CDR3 coding sequence is TGTGCCAGCAGAGGAATAGGACAGGGCTTGGGCACTGAAGCTTTCTTT. It yields the protein CASRGIGQGLGTEAFF.